This T cell receptor beta chain was found in a study of technical replicates of blood from several donors. The protocol was immunoSEQ multiplex PCR, while the TCRdb copy is restricted to in-frame clones and leaves out a portion. The sample includes some 87,000 clones, around 96% seen only once; the top ten take about 0.3%. J lost 5 bases, V lost 1 base, and 12 bases had no gene match. In germline, CDR1 is SGHAT, CDR2 FQNNGV. The CDR3 sequence is 18 residues long. Sample: T cells isolated from PBMCs. The chain is built from TRBV11-2 and TRBJ2-2; 8 bases line up with TRBD1. The TCR comes from a human donor in good health. The CDR3 sequence: CASSLGRGQARSTGELFF. The DNA for the CDR3 is TGTGCCAGCAGCTTAGGGCGGGGACAGGCCCGATCGACCGGGGAGCTGTTTTTT. The whole variable domain, filled in from reference TRBV11-2 and TRBJ2-2, reads EAGVAQSPRYKIIEKRQSVAFWCNPISGHATLYWYQQILGQGPKLLIQFQNNGVVDDSQLPKDRFSAERLKGVDSTLKIQPAKLEDSAVYLCASSLGRGQARSTGELFFGEGSRLTVL.